This is a list of T cell receptor beta chains from one sample in a study of human thymus T cells. The table came from immunoSEQ multiplex PCR; TCRdb's copy has only in-frame clones and leaves some out. This sample has some 46,000 clones, with just under 95% found just once. Source material: blood. These receptors all stem from a girl in the first two years of life with a congenital heart defect but otherwise immunologically healthy. Each CDR3 is given with its conserved first and last residue. The D gene is left open where the match is weak. The size entry is marked missing in some rows and otherwise reads once, few, many or a size class.

D gene	clone size	V gene	J gene	CDR3 DNA	CDR3 protein
NA	NA	TRBV21-1	TRBJ2-5	TGTGCCAGCAGCAAAGTTAGAGGCAGCGGCGTGCAAGAGACCCAGTACTTC	CASSKVRGSGVQETQYF
NA	NA	TRBV4-2	TRBJ2-3	TGTGCCAGCAGCCAAGGGGAGAGGGGCACAGATACGCAGTATTTT	CASSQGERGTDTQYF
TRBD1	NA	TRBV29-1	TRBJ1-1	TGCAGCGTTGAGGGACAGTGGGTCACTGAAGCTTTCTTT	CSVEGQWVTEAFF
NA	NA	TRBV6-1	TRBJ2-1	TGTGCCAGCAGTGAACCGAAGGCTGGAAACAATGAGCAGTTCTTC	CASSEPKAGNNEQFF
NA	NA	TRBV15	TRBJ1-5	TGTGCCACCAGCACAGGTAGCAATCAGCCCCAGCATTTT	CATSTGSNQPQHF
NA	NA	TRBV18	TRBJ2-3	TGTGCCAGCTCACCCCCAACGGGAGATACGCAGTATTTT	CASSPPTGDTQYF
TRBD1	NA	TRBV11-2	TRBJ1-1	TGTGCCAGCAGCATCTGGACAGGAAGGGCGAACACTGAAGCTTTCTTT	CASSIWTGRANTEAFF
NA	NA	TRBV27	TRBJ1-1	TGTGCCAGCAGTTCCCTGGAGGGAACGAACACTGAAGCTTTCTTT	CASSSLEGTNTEAFF
NA	NA	TRBV27	TRBJ2-7	TGTGCCAGCAGTCCCTCCCCCTACGAGCAGTACTTC	CASSPSPYEQYF
NA	NA	TRBV2	TRBJ2-1	TGTGCCAGCAACTTCGGTATCTTTGATGAGCAGTTCTTC	CASNFGIFDEQFF
NA	NA	TRBV27	TRBJ2-5	TGTGCCAGCAGTTTATCGGGGGGGGCATGGGAGACCCAGTACTTC	CASSLSGGAWETQYF
NA	once	TRBV5-4	TRBJ1-2	TGTGCCAGCAGATTCGGGCCAGCCGATAACTATGGCTACACCTTC	CASRFGPADNYGYTF
TRBD1	NA	TRBV6-1	TRBJ1-4	TGTGCCAGCAGTGCCAGGGGGCGCGAGTTTCGAACGTTCGAAAAACTGTTTTTT	CASSARGREFRTFEKLFF
NA	few	TRBV9	TRBJ1-1	TGTGCCAGCAGCGTAGGGGTAATGAACACTGAAGCTTTCTTT	CASSVGVMNTEAFF
NA	NA	TRBV4-1	TRBJ2-7	TGCGCCAGCAGCCATGCCGGACTTTCCGAGCAGTACTTC	CASSHAGLSEQYF
NA	once	TRBV10-3	TRBJ2-4	TGTGCCATCAGTGAGCCGGGGGAGACAAACATTCAGTACTTC	CAISEPGETNIQYF
NA	NA	TRBV7-2	TRBJ2-1	TGTGCCAGCAGCTTAGAGGGCGCATACAATGAGCAGTTCTTC	CASSLEGAYNEQFF
NA	once	TRBV9	TRBJ2-3	TGTGCCAGCAGCGTATTAGCGGTTCCTTTAGATACGCAGTATTTT	CASSVLAVPLDTQYF
NA	NA	TRBV20-1	TRBJ1-1	TGCAGTGCTACCGAAACTGAAGCTTTCTTT	CSATETEAFF
TRBD2	NA	TRBV10-1	TRBJ2-1	TGCGCCAGCAGTGAGAGTCTAGCGGGGGGGTCGCAGTTCTTC	CASSESLAGGSQFF
TRBD1	NA	TRBV4-2	TRBJ1-1	TGTGCCAGCAGCGTACAGGGGGCGGGTGAAGCTTTCTTT	CASSVQGAGEAFF
NA	NA	TRBV28	TRBJ2-6	TGTGCCAGCAGTTTCGCCAGGTCAGGGAAGGGTGGGGCCAACGTCCTGACTTTC	CASSFARSGKGGANVLTF
NA	NA	TRBV25-1	TRBJ2-5	TGTGCCAGCAGTGTTACCGGACACCCCCAAGAGACCCAGTACTTC	CASSVTGHPQETQYF
TRBD1	NA	TRBV19	TRBJ2-2	TGTGCCAGTAGAAAACCGGGACAGGGGGGAGCCGGGGAGCTGTTTTTT	CASRKPGQGGAGELFF
NA	NA	TRBV4-1	TRBJ2-1	TGCGCCAGCAGCCAGCCGGACTACAATGAGCAGTTCTTC	CASSQPDYNEQFF
NA	NA	TRBV6-6	TRBJ2-1	TGTGCCAGCAGCGACGGGAGCTCCTACAATGAGCAGTTCTTC	CASSDGSSYNEQFF
NA	NA	TRBV28	TRBJ2-7	TGTGCCAGCAGTTTTGACGGGGATGGCCGGTACGAGCAGTACTTC	CASSFDGDGRYEQYF
TRBD2	NA	TRBV5-4	TRBJ2-2	TGTGCCAGCAGCCGATTACCGGGGTTTGGGGGAGGGACGAACACCGGGGAGCTGTTTTTT	CASSRLPGFGGGTNTGELFF
NA	NA	TRBV10-3	TRBJ1-2	TGTGCCATCAGTGATGTTGTCTATGGCTACACCTTC	CAISDVVYGYTF
NA	NA	TRBV5-1	TRBJ2-1	TGCGCCAGCAGCTCTATAGCGGCTTCCTACAATGAGCAGTTCTTC	CASSSIAASYNEQFF
NA	NA	TRBV27	TRBJ2-3	TGTGCCAGCAGTTTGGGGCGCACAGATACGCAGTATTTT	CASSLGRTDTQYF
TRBD1	NA	TRBV7-9	TRBJ2-3	TGTGCCAGCAGCCTTGACAGGGCAAAAGATACGCAGTATTTT	CASSLDRAKDTQYF
TRBD2	NA	TRBV10-3	TRBJ2-1	TGTGCCATCAGTGAAACTAGCGGGATTGGCAATGAGCAGTTCTTC	CAISETSGIGNEQFF
NA	once	TRBV7-2	TRBJ1-2	TGTGCCAGCAGCTTAGGAAAAGACTATGGCTACACCTTC	CASSLGKDYGYTF
NA	NA	TRBV28	TRBJ2-5	TGTGCCAGCAGTTTCTTGGCATCGCAAGAGACCCAGTACTTC	CASSFLASQETQYF
NA	NA	TRBV20-1	TRBJ2-7	TGCAGTGCTAGAGAGGGCTACGAGCAGTACTTC	CSAREGYEQYF
NA	NA	TRBV7-7	TRBJ2-7	TGTGCTAGCAGCTCGTACTACGAGCAGTACTTC	CASSSYYEQYF
NA	NA	TRBV5-1	TRBJ2-7	TGCGCCAGCAGCTTTACCCCCTGGAACGAGCAGTACTTC	CASSFTPWNEQYF
NA	NA	TRBV28	TRBJ1-2	TGTGCCAGCAGTCCACAGGTCTTTAACTATGGCTACACCTTC	CASSPQVFNYGYTF
NA	once	TRBV2	TRBJ1-1	TGTGCCAGCAGTGAGGGGGCCAGGTTGAACACTGAAGCTTTCTTT	CASSEGARLNTEAFF
TRBD1	NA	TRBV5-5	TRBJ2-1	TGTGCCAGCAGCTTGCGGACAGGGGATGAGCAGTTCTTC	CASSLRTGDEQFF
NA	NA	TRBV10-3	TRBJ1-3	TGTGCCATCAATCCAGGGAGCGGAAACACCATATATTTT	CAINPGSGNTIYF
TRBD2	NA	TRBV5-4	TRBJ2-2	TGTGCCAGCAGCTTTTCGCTAGCGGGAGGGCCCGGGGAGCTGTTTTTT	CASSFSLAGGPGELFF
TRBD1	NA	TRBV6-1	TRBJ2-1	TGTGCCAGCAGGTTGGACAGGCCCTACAATGAGCAGTTCTTC	CASRLDRPYNEQFF
NA	NA	TRBV15	TRBJ1-5	TGTGCCACCAGCAGAGTCCCTTACCCGAGGGGACGTCGTAGTCCCCAGCATTTT	CATSRVPYPRGRRSPQHF
TRBD1	NA	TRBV7-9	TRBJ2-5	TGTGCCAGCAGCCGAGGGATCGGGACAGGGCTGGAGACCCAGTACTTC	CASSRGIGTGLETQYF
NA	NA	TRBV6-6	TRBJ1-5	TGTGCCAGCACCACACGGCAGGCCTTCAATCAGCCCCAGCATTTT	CASTTRQAFNQPQHF
NA	NA	TRBV29-1	TRBJ2-5	TGCAGCGGAGGAGAAGAGACCCAGTACTTC	CSGGEETQYF
NA	NA	TRBV20-1	TRBJ2-7	TGCAGTGCTAGTAGGAACTACGAGCAGTACTTC	CSASRNYEQYF
TRBD1	NA	TRBV11-2	TRBJ2-2	TGTGCCAGCAGCCCGAGACAGGGGGTATACACCGGGGAGCTGTTTTTT	CASSPRQGVYTGELFF
NA	NA	TRBV20-1	TRBJ2-7	TGCAGTGCTAGCTCGGGGGCAGTGCAGTACTTC	CSASSGAVQYF
NA	NA	TRBV20-1	TRBJ1-2	TGCAGTGCTCCGGACGGCTATGGCTACACCTTC	CSAPDGYGYTF
NA	NA	TRBV27	TRBJ1-1	TGTGCCAGCAGTTTGGTGGAGTACACTGAAGCTTTCTTT	CASSLVEYTEAFF
TRBD2	NA	TRBV4-3	TRBJ2-7	TGCGCCAGCAGCCCGGGACTAGCGGGAAGATACGAGCAGTACTTC	CASSPGLAGRYEQYF
TRBD1	NA	TRBV2	TRBJ2-5	TGTGCCAGCAGCCAACGGACAGGGCAGGTGACCCAGTACTTC	CASSQRTGQVTQYF